The 20 T cell receptor beta chains below all came from one sample that was sequenced in a study of T cell repertoires in cytomegalovirus infection. TCRdb processed the reads anew with MiXCR; each CDR3 protein has one entry. Of approximately 200,000 distinct CDR3 sequences listed, roughly 20% are singletons. Sequencing was done on a sample of CD8+ T cells from PBMCs. Every receptor here comes from a human donor in good health (CMV status not recorded). Some clones in this sample may be carry-over from other donors' samples.

This clonotype has more than one count but fewer than ten. The chain links TRBV24-1 to TRBJ2-1; the D is unclear. This CDR3 contains 11 residues. Trimming removed 9 bases at V and 3 bases at J, with 5 bases between. CDR1 KGHDR and CDR2 SFDVKD come from the germline V gene. In nucleotides, the CDR3 is TGTGCCACCGGGGACTACAATGAGCAGTTCTTC. This sequence encodes CATGDYNEQFF.

On this clonotype: Just one base apart from a much larger clone, this may be a read error. V gene TRBV2 combines with J gene TRBJ2-1; a possible D gene is TRBD2 (5 bases). The germline V gene encodes CDR1 SNHLY and CDR2 FYNNEI. The ends were cut back, 1 base at V and 0 bases at J, with 10 bases in the middle. The length of the CDR3 is 16 residues. The CDR3 sequence: CASSEGRRPSYNEQFF. Here the CDR3 DNA reads TGTGCCAGCAGTGAAGGCCGGAGGCCCTCCTACAATGAGCAGTTCTTC.

The V gene is TRBV29-1, the J gene TRBJ2-1, with D unresolved. The CDR3 sequence is 13 residues long. Trimming removed 6 bases at V and 0 bases at J, with 9 bases between. Germline CDR1 reads SQVTM; CDR2 reads ANQGSEA. The CDR3 loop is CSVEVSSYNEQFF. CDR3 DNA sequence: TGCAGCGTCGAGGTGAGCTCCTACAATGAGCAGTTCTTC.

This chain uses TRBV2 with TRBJ1-4; D remains unclear. The V gene's germline CDR1 is SNHLY and CDR2 FYNNEI. Trimming stripped 7 bases from V and 8 bases from J, with 17 bases between. CDR3 length equals 14 residues. The CDR3 loop is CASKYSALGEKLFF. In DNA, the CDR3 is TGTGCCAGCAAGTACTCCGCGTTAGGGGAAAAACTGTTTTTT. The whole variable domain, remainder taken from reference TRBV2 and TRBJ1-4, is EPEVTQTPSHQVTQMGQEVILRCVPISNHLYFYWYRQILGQKVEFLVSFYNNEISEKSEIFDDQFSVERPDGSNFTLKIRSTKLEDSAMYFCASKYSALGEKLFFGSGTQLSVL.

The J gene is TRBJ1-1, the V gene TRBV29-1; D is unclear. Deletions cut 7 bases from V and 6 bases from J, with 18 bases between. CDR3 length equals 13 residues. Germline V gene sequence: CDR1 SQVTM, CDR2 ANQGSEA. CDR3 loop: CSAEHEAVAEAFF. CDR3 DNA: TGCAGCGCTGAGCATGAGGCCGTCGCTGAAGCTTTCTTT. Looking up the rest from reference TRBV29-1 and TRBJ1-1 gives the full variable domain: SAVISQKPSRDICQRGTSLTIQCQVDSQVTMMFWYRQQPGQSLTLIATANQGSEATYESGFVIDKFPISRPNLTFSTLTVSNMSPEDSSIYLCSAEHEAVAEAFFGQGTRLTVV.

This clonotype occurred many times. V gene TRBV25-1 combines with J gene TRBJ1-2; a possible D gene is TRBD1 (5 bases). Germline V gives CDR1 MGHDK, CDR2 SYGVNS. The CDR3 is 13 residues long. Trimming cost V 7 bases and J 5 bases, with 14 bases left between them. CDR3 amino acids: CASMSTGLYGYTF. The CDR3 bases are TGTGCCAGCATGTCGACGGGGCTGTATGGCTACACCTTC.

The CDR3 loop reads CASSLYPIGSNEQFF. The CDR3 bases are TGTGCCAGCAGTTTATACCCCATAGGGAGCAATGAGCAGTTCTTC. The chain has TRBV28 and TRBJ2-1; tentatively, D is TRBD2 (5 bases). The CDR3 is 15 amino acids. The germline gives CDR1 MDHEN, CDR2 SYDVKM. V was pared by 1 base and J by 6 bases, with 13 bases between.

This clonotype was counted many times. The J gene is TRBJ2-3, the V gene TRBV12-3 or TRBV12-4, with TRBD2 identical over 8 bases. The CDR3 covers 14 residues. V shed 8 bases and J 1 base; nucleotides not matched to a gene: 5. DNA for the CDR3: TGTGCCAGCCACACGGGGGGGGGCACAGATACGCAGTATTTT. It encodes CASHTGGGTDTQYF.

A word on this clonotype: Since a much larger clone is just one base distant, this may be a read error. CDR3 sequence reads: CASSLQGAKNIQCF. The CDR3 DNA is TGTGCCAGCAGCTTACAGGGGGCCAAAAACATTCAGTGCTTC. This chain links TRBV7-2 with TRBJ2-4; 8 positions match TRBD1. CDR3 length: 14 amino acids. Germline values: CDR1 SGHTA, CDR2 FQGNSA. The entire variable domain, with the rest obtained from reference TRBV7-2 and TRBJ2-4, is as follows: GAGVSQSPSNKVTEKGKDVELRCDPISGHTALYWYRQSLGQGLEFLIYFQGNSAPDKSGLPSDRFSAERTGGSVSTLTIQRTQQEDSAVYLCASSLQGAKNIQCFGAGTRLSVL.

The genes are TRBV7-6 and TRBJ2-2, with D possibly being TRBD1 or TRBD2 (5 bases each). In germline, CDR1 is SGHVS, CDR2 FNYEAQ. Deletions cut 6 bases from V and 1 base from J, with 18 bases between. The CDR3 extends over 17 amino acids. The CDR3 nucleotides read TGTGCCAGCAGAAATTTCGACTTGGGGGAGAACACCGGGGAGCTGTTTTTT. Encoded protein: CASRNFDLGENTGELFF.

The chain couples TRBV28 to TRBJ2-7; D is perhaps TRBD1 (6 bases). V lost 8 bases, J lost 5 bases, and 13 bases lay in between. There are 12 residues in the CDR3. The germline V gene has CDR1 MDHEN and CDR2 SYDVKM. CDR3 sequence reads: CASAYRVHEQYF. CDR3 sequence (DNA): TGTGCCAGCGCATACAGGGTGCACGAGCAGTACTTC.

This clonotype came up a few times. The CDR3 nucleotides are TGTGCCAGCAGTCCCCCTAGGACAGGGGGCGGCGATACGCAGTATTTT. This sequence encodes CASSPPRTGGGDTQYF. The V gene is TRBV28, the J gene TRBJ2-3; 11 nucleotides line up with TRBD1. The germline gives CDR1 MDHEN, CDR2 SYDVKM. V was clipped by 5 bases and J by 6 bases; unmatched bases: 10. CDR3 length: 16 amino acids.

Many counts were recorded for this clonotype. The rearrangement links TRBV6-1 to TRBJ2-2; no firm D call. Germline CDR1 and CDR2: MNHNS and SASEGT. Trimming pared 6 bases from V and 1 base from J, leaving 6 bases between. The CDR3 covers 13 residues. CDR3: CASSAENTGELFF. The CDR3 DNA sequence: TGTGCCAGCAGCGCAGAGAACACCGGGGAGCTGTTTTTT.

This clonotype was observed at least ten times. V is TRBV7-6 and J is TRBJ2-7; 7 nucleotides match TRBD1. The ends lost 5 bases at V and 0 bases at J; junction bases unmatched: 7. CDR3 size: 15 residues. Per germline, CDR1 SGHVS and CDR2 FNYEAQ. CDR3 region: CASSRVGTVSYEQYF. The CDR3 DNA follows: TGTGCCAGCAGCCGTGTTGGGACAGTCTCCTACGAGCAGTACTTC.

The V gene is TRBV7-9, the J gene TRBJ1-1; D call uncertain. This CDR3 is built from 16 residues. Germline V gene lookup returns CDR1 SEHNR and CDR2 FQNEAQ (reference sequence). The germline V and J ends were trimmed by 6 bases and 3 bases, with 20 bases remaining between them. CDR3 bases: TGTGCCAGCAGTCGTTGGGTACGGGGAAAGCACACTGAAGCTTTCTTT. It codes for CASSRWVRGKHTEAFF.

This clonotype was detected a few times. The CDR3 nucleotides are TGTGCCAGCAGCCCGACTACGACAGGACAGTCATACGAGCAGTACTTC. Translating it yields CASSPTTTGQSYEQYF. The chain carries TRBV13 and TRBJ2-7, with D perhaps matching TRBD1 (6 bases). This CDR3 is 16 amino acids long. Trimming removed 5 bases at V and 4 bases at J, with 21 bases between. Germline V CDR1 and CDR2: PRHDT, FYEKMQ (reference sequence). The complete variable domain, with remaining parts taken from reference TRBV13 and TRBJ2-7, reads AAGVIQSPRHLIKEKRETATLKCYPIPRHDTVYWYQQGPGQDPQFLISFYEKMQSDKGSIPDRFSAQQFSDYHSELNMSSLELGDSALYFCASSPTTTGQSYEQYFGPGTRLTVT.

The genes are TRBV7-9 and TRBJ1-2; 7 bases map to TRBD1. CDR3 length equals 17 residues. Germline CDR1 reads SEHNR; CDR2 reads FQNEAQ (reference sequence). V dropped 5 bases and J dropped 3; count of bases not matched to a gene: 15. The CDR3 region is CASSPPGSAGGDYGYTF. Written as DNA, the CDR3 is TGTGCCAGCAGCCCCCCTGGGTCGGCAGGGGGAGACTATGGCTACACCTTC. The complete variable domain, with remaining parts taken from reference TRBV7-9 and TRBJ1-2, reads DTGVSQNPRHKITKRGQNVTFRCDPISEHNRLYWYRQTLGQGPEFLTYFQNEAQLEKSRLLSDRFSAERPKGSFSTLEIQRTEQGDSAMYLCASSPPGSAGGDYGYTFGSGTRLTVV.

This clonotype was seen more than once but under ten times. This sequence joins TRBV19 and TRBJ1-1; D possibly corresponds to TRBD1 (6 bases). CDR3 length: 14 amino acids. V lost 5 bases, J lost 1 base, and 11 bases lay in between. CDR1 is LNHDA, CDR2 SQIVND, per germline (reference sequence). The CDR3 loop reads CASSPWDTNTEAFF. The DNA for the CDR3 is TGTGCCAGTAGTCCCTGGGACACGAACACTGAAGCTTTCTTT.

This chain uses TRBV4-2 with TRBJ2-3; D not resolved. With 4 bases removed from V and 0 bases from J, the gap between germline ends came to 11 bases. This CDR3 is built from 15 residues. Germline assignment: CDR1 LGHNA and CDR2 YNFKEQ. The CDR3 is CASSLSTGSTDTQYF. CDR3 coding DNA: TGTGCCAGCAGCCTCTCAACGGGTAGCACAGATACGCAGTATTTT.

This clonotype was seen a handful of times. The CDR3 bases are TGTGCCAGTAGCCCGGTGGGCCGGGGTAATGAGCAGTTCTTC. Its translation: CASSPVGRGNEQFF. The chain joins TRBV19 to TRBJ2-1, with D possibly TRBD2 on 5 matching bases. Between the trimmed V and J ends, which lost 6 bases and 7 bases, there was a span of 16 bases. This CDR3 contains 14 residues. The germline V gene has CDR1 LNHDA and CDR2 SQIVND (reference sequence).